Sequencing of this TCR beta chain was carried out in a study of cytomegalovirus exposure and HLA in healthy donors. Germline-derived CDR1 and CDR2 are SNHLY and FYNNEI. Trimming cost V 5 bases and J 7 bases, with 14 bases left between them. CDR3 length: 13 residues. Assay used: immunoSEQ multiplex PCR; TCRdb lists only in-frame clones, some missing. The table records approximately 120,000 clones, around nine tenths of them present only once. This clone came up a few times. The rearrangement uses TRBV2 and TRBJ1-1; maybe TRBD1 (5 bases). Material: PBMCs. This clonotype was sampled from a woman aged 18-29 years in good health and CMV-seronegative. Here the CDR3 reads CASSQQGTGEAFF. DNA of the CDR3: TGTGCCAGCAGTCAGCAGGGAACTGGTGAAGCTTTCTTT.